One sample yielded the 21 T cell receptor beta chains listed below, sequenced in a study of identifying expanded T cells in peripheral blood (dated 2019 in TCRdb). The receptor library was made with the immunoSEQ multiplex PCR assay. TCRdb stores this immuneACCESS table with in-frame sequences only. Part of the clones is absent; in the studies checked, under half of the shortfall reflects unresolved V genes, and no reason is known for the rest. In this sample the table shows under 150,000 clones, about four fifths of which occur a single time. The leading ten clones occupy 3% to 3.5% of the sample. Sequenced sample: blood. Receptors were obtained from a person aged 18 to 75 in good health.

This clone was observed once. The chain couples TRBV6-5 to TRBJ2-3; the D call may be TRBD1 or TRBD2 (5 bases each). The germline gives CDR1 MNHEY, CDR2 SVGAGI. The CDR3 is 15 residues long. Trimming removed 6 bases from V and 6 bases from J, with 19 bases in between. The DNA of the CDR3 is TGTGCCAGCAGCCTGACGGGACGCCCGGGGGATACGCAGTATTTT. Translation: CASSLTGRPGDTQYF.

The CDR3 DNA reads as TGTGCCAGTAGTATTTATGACAGGCGGGATTCACCCCTCCACTTT. It encodes CASSIYDRRDSPLHF. The chain links TRBV19 to TRBJ1-6; TRBD1 might be the D (6 bases). CDR1 is LNHDA, CDR2 SQIVND, per germline (reference sequence). This CDR3 spans 15 amino acids. Trimming left V 3 bases short and J 8 bases short, with 14 bases between.

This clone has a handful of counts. The CDR3 DNA sequence: TGTGCCAGCAGTGTCGCTTTTTATGTATCCGGCTCTGAAGCTTTCTTT. It specifies CASSVAFYVSGSEAFF. The V and J genes are TRBV6-1 and TRBJ1-1, with unresolved D. The CDR3 is made up of 16 amino acids. V lost 4 bases and J 6 bases, leaving 21 bases between the germline ends. Germline CDR1 MNHNS, CDR2 SASEGT.

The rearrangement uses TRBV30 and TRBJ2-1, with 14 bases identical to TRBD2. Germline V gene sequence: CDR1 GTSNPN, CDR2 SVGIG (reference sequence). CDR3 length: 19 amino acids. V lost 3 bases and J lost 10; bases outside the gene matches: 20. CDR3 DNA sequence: TGTGCCTGGAGGGTGCCCCGTGGACTAGCGGGGGGCCCGGGGGTAGAGCAGTTCTTC. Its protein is CAWRVPRGLAGGPGVEQFF. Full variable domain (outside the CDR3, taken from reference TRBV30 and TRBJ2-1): SQTIHQWPATLVQPVGSPLSLECTVEGTSNPNLYWYRQAAGRGLQLLFYSVGIGQISSEVPQNLSASRPQDRQFILSSKKLLLSDSGFYLCAWRVPRGLAGGPGVEQFFGPGTRLTVL.

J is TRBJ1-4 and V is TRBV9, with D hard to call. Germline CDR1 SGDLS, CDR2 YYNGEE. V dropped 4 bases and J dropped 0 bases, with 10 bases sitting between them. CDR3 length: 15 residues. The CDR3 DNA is TGTGCCAGCAGCCCTCGTAGATCAACTAATGAAAAACTGTTTTTT. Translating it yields CASSPRRSTNEKLFF.

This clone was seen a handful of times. The CDR3 reads CASSTGQGGEQYF. CDR3 nucleotide sequence: TGTGCCAGCAGCACCGGACAGGGAGGAGAGCAGTACTTC. The chain joins TRBV21-1 to TRBJ2-7; the DNA was not used to check the table's D call, TRBD1. TRBV21-1 is an annotated pseudogene. This CDR3 comprises 13 residues.

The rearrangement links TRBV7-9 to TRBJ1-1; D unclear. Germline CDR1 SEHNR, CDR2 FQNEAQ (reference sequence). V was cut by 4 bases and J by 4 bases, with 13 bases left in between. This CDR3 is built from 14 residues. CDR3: CASSSISGLTEAFF. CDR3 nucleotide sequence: TGTGCCAGCAGCTCCATATCCGGACTCACTGAAGCTTTCTTT.

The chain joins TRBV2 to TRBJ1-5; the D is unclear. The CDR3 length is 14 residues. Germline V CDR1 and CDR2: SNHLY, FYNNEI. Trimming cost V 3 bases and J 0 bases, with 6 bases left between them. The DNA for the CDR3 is TGTGCCAGCAGTGAGGGTTATAGCAATCAGCCCCAGCATTTT. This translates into CASSEGYSNQPQHF.

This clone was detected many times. The CDR3 bases are TGTGCCATCAGTCTTATGGACAGAGCTAACTATGGCTACACCTTC. This encodes CAISLMDRANYGYTF. This chain connects TRBV10-3 to TRBJ1-2; D perhaps matches TRBD1 (6 bases). Germline CDR1 reads ENHRY; CDR2 reads SYGVKD. The CDR3 covers 15 residues. Trimming cost V 5 bases and J 0 bases, with 13 bases left between them.

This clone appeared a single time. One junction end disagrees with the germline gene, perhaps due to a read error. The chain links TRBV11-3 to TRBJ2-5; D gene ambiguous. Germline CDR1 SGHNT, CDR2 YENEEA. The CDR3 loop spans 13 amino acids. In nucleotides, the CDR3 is TGTGCCAGCAGCCTCTACTCTGAAGAGAACCAGTACTTC. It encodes CASSLYSEENQYF.

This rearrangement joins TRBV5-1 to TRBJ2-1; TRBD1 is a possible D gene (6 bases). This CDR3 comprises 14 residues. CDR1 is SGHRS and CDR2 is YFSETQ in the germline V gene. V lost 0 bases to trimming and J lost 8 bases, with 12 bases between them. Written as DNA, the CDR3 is TGCGCCAGCAGCTTGGGTATTACAGGGTATGAGCAGTTCTTC. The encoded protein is CASSLGITGYEQFF.

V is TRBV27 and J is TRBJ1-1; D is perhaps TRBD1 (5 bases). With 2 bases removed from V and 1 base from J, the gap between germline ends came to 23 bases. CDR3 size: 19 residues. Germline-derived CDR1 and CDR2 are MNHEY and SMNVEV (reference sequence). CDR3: CASSLRGPSRSGRNTEAFF. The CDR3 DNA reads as TGTGCCAGCAGTTTAAGGGGCCCAAGTCGGTCAGGGCGGAACACTGAAGCTTTCTTT.

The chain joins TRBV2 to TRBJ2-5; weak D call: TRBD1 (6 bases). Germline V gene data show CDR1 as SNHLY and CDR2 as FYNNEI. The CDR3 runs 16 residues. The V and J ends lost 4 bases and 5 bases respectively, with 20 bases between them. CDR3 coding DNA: TGTGCCAGCAGTGCTGGACAGCGATGGGATGGGGAGACCCAGTACTTC. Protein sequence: CASSAGQRWDGETQYF. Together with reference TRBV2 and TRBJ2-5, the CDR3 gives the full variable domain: EPEVTQTPSHQVTQMGQEVILRCVPISNHLYFYWYRQILGQKVEFLVSFYNNEISEKSEIFDDQFSVERPDGSNFTLKIRSTKLEDSAMYFCASSAGQRWDGETQYFGPGTRLLVL.

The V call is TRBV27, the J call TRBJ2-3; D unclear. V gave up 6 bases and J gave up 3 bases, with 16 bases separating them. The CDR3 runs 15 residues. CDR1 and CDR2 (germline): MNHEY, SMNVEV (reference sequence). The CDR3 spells CASRYRGVGTDTQYF. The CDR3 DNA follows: TGTGCCAGCAGATATCGAGGTGTGGGGACAGATACGCAGTATTTT.

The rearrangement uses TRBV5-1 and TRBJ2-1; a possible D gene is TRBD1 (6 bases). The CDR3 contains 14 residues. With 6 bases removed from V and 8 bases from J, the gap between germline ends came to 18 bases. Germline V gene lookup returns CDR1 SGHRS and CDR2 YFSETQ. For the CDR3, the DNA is TGCGCCAGCAACTTACAGGGAAGCGGCTATGAGCAGTTCTTC. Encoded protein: CASNLQGSGYEQFF.

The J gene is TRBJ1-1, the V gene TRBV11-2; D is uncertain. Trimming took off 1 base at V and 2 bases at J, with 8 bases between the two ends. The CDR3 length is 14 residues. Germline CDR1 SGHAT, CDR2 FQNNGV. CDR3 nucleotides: TGTGCCAGCAGCTTAGGGGTAGGAAACACTGAAGCTTTCTTT. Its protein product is CASSLGVGNTEAFF.

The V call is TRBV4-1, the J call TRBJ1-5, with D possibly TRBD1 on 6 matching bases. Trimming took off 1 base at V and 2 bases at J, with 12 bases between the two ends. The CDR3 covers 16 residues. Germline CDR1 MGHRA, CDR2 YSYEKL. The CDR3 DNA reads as TGCGCCAGCAGCCAAGCATCGAACAGGGGCAATCAGCCCCAGCATTTT. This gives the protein CASSQASNRGNQPQHF.

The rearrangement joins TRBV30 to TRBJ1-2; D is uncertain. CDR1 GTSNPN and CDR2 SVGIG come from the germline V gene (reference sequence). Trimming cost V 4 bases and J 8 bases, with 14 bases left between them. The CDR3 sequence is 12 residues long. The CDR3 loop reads CAWTAGGSGYTF. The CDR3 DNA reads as TGTGCCTGGACCGCAGGAGGGTCCGGCTACACCTTC. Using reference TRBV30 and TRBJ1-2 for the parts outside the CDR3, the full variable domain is SQTIHQWPATLVQPVGSPLSLECTVEGTSNPNLYWYRQAAGRGLQLLFYSVGIGQISSEVPQNLSASRPQDRQFILSSKKLLLSDSGFYLCAWTAGGSGYTFGSGTRLTVV.

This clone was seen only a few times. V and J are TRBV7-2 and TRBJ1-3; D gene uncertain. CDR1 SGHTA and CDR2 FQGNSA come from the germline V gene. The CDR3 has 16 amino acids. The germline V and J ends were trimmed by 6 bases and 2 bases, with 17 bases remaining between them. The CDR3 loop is CASSPSAIGAGNTIYF. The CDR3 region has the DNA TGTGCCAGCAGTCCTTCGGCGATCGGGGCTGGAAACACCATATATTTT.

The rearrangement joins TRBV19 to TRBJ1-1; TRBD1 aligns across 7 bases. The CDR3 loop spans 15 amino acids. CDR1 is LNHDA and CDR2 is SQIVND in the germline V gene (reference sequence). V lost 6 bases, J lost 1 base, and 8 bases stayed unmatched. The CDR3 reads CASRKLGQPNTEAFF. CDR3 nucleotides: TGTGCCAGTAGAAAACTGGGACAGCCGAACACTGAAGCTTTCTTT. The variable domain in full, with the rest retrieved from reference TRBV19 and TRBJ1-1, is DGGITQSPKYLFRKEGQNVTLSCEQNLNHDAMYWYRQDPGQGLRLIYYSQIVNDFQKGDIAEGYSVSREKKESFPLTVTSAQKNPTAFYLCASRKLGQPNTEAFFGQGTRLTVV.

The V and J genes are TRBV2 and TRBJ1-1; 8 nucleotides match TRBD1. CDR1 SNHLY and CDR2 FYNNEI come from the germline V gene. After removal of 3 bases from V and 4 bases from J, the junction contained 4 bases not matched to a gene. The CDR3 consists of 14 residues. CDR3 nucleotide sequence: TGTGCCAGCAGTGACGGGACAGGACCCACTGAAGCTTTCTTT. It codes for CASSDGTGPTEAFF. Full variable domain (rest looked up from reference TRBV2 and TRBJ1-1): EPEVTQTPSHQVTQMGQEVILRCVPISNHLYFYWYRQILGQKVEFLVSFYNNEISEKSEIFDDQFSVERPDGSNFTLKIRSTKLEDSAMYFCASSDGTGPTEAFFGQGTRLTVV.